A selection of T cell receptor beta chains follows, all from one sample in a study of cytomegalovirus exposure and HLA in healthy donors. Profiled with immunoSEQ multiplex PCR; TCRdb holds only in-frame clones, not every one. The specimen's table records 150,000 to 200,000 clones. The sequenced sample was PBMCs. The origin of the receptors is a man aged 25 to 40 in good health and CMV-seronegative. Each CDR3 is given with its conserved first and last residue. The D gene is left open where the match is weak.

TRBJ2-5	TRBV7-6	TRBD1	CASSLSSDRGTETQYF	TGTGCCAGCAGCTTATCCTCGGACAGGGGGACGGAGACCCAGTACTTC
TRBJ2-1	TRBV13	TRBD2	CASSSSGSSYNEQFF	TGTGCCAGCAGCTCTAGCGGAAGCTCCTACAATGAGCAGTTCTTC
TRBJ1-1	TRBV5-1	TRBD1	CASSLDGDRVPAFF	TGCGCCAGCAGCTTGGACGGGGACAGGGTCCCGGCTTTCTTT
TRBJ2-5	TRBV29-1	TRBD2	CSVELGAGGVETQYF	TGCAGCGTTGAATTGGGCGCGGGAGGGGTAGAGACCCAGTACTTC
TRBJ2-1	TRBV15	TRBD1	CATSRGGDRVYNEQFF	TGTGCCACCAGCAGAGGGGGGGACAGGGTCTACAATGAGCAGTTCTTC
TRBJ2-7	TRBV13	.	CASSFYRDEQYF	TGTGCCAGCAGCTTCTACAGGGACGAGCAGTACTTC
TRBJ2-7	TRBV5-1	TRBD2	CASSLGVGREGIYEQYF	TGCGCCAGCAGCTTGGGGGTGGGTCGGGAGGGGATCTACGAGCAGTACTTC
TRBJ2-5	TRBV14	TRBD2	CASSWPGGSTQYF	TGTGCCAGCAGCTGGCCGGGGGGTTCGACCCAGTACTTC
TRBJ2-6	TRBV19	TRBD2	CASRGGHSGANVLTF	TGTGCCAGTAGGGGAGGGCACTCTGGGGCCAACGTCCTGACTTTC
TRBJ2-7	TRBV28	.	CASKGLFLSYEQYF	TGTGCCAGCAAGGGACTGTTTCTCTCCTACGAGCAGTACTTC
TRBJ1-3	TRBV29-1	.	CSVAVWGAGNTIYF	TGCAGCGTTGCAGTATGGGGAGCGGGAAACACCATATATTTT
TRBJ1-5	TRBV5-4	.	CASSRLGNQPQHF	TGTGCCAGCAGCCGACTGGGCAATCAGCCCCAGCATTTT
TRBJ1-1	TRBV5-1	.	CASSPQGQNTEAFF	TGCGCCAGCAGCCCCCAGGGCCAGAACACTGAAGCTTTCTTT
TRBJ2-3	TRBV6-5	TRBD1	CASSPYQGADTQYF	TGTGCCAGCAGCCCCTACCAGGGGGCGGATACGCAGTATTTT
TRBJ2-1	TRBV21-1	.	CASSSCPGTSYNEQFF	TGTGCCAGCAGCAGCTGCCCAGGGACTTCCTACAATGAGCAGTTCTTC
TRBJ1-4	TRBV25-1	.	CASSDPRGYEKLFF	TGTGCCAGCAGTGACCCCCGGGGGTATGAAAAACTGTTTTTT
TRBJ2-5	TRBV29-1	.	CVTRQGWQETQYF	TGCGTCACTCGCCAGGGTTGGCAAGAGACCCAGTACTTC
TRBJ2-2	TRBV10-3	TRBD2	CAISDGLAGGSTGELFF	TGTGCCATCAGTGACGGACTAGCGGGAGGTTCCACCGGGGAGCTGTTTTTT
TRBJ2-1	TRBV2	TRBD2	CASSEAASGRAVYGNEQFF	TGTGCCAGCAGTGAAGCCGCTAGCGGGAGGGCCGTGTACGGCAATGAGCAGTTCTTC
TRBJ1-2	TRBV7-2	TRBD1	CASSLWDSYGYTF	TGTGCCAGCAGCTTATGGGACAGCTATGGCTACACCTTC
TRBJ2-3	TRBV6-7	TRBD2	CASSYSTSGGTSTDTQYF	TGTGCCAGCAGTTACTCGACTAGCGGGGGAACTAGCACAGATACGCAGTATTTT
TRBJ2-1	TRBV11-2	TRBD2	CASSVFTSGIDNEQFF	TGTGCCAGCAGCGTCTTCACTAGCGGTATAGACAATGAGCAGTTCTTC
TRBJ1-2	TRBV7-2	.	CASSLLTTYGYTF	TGTGCCAGCAGCTTGTTGACTACCTATGGCTACACCTTC
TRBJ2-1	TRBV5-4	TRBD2	CASSLRLAGRIEQFF	TGTGCCAGCAGCTTGCGCCTAGCGGGACGGATTGAGCAGTTCTTC
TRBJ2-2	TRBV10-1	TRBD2	CASSGLAGEVNTGELFF	TGCGCCAGCAGTGGACTAGCGGGAGAGGTGAATACCGGGGAGCTGTTTTTT